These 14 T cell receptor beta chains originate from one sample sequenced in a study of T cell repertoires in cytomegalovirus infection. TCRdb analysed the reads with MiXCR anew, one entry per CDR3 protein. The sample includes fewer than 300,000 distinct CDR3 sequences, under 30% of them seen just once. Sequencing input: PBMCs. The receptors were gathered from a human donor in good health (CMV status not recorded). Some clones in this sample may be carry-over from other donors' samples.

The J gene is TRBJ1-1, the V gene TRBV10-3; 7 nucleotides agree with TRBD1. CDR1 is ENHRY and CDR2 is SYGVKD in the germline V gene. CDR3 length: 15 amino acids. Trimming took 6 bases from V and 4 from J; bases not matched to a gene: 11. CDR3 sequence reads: CAISKTTGVGTEAFF. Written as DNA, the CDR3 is TGTGCCATCAGCAAAACTACAGGGGTGGGCACTGAAGCTTTCTTT.

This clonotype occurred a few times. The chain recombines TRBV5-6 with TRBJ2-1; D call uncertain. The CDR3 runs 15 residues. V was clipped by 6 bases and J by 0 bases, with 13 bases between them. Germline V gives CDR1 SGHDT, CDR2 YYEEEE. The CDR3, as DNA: TGTGCCAGCAAATACGGACCCGACTCCTACAATGAGCAGTTCTTC. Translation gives CASKYGPDSYNEQFF.

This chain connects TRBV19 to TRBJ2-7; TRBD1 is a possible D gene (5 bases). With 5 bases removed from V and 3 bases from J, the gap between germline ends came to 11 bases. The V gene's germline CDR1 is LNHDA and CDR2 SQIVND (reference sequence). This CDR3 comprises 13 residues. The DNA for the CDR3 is TGTGCCAGTAGTCGACAGATAAACTACGAGCAGTACTTC. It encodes CASSRQINYEQYF. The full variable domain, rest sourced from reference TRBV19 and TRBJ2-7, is DGGITQSPKYLFRKEGQNVTLSCEQNLNHDAMYWYRQDPGQGLRLIYYSQIVNDFQKGDIAEGYSVSREKKESFPLTVTSAQKNPTAFYLCASSRQINYEQYFGPGTRLTVT.

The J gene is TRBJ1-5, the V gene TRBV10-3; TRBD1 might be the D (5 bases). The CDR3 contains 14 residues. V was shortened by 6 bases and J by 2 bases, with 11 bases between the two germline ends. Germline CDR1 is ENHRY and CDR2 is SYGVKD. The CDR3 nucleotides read TGTGCCATCAGGGGGGGGGGGGGCAATCAGCCCCAGCATTTT. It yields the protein CAIRGGGGNQPQHF.

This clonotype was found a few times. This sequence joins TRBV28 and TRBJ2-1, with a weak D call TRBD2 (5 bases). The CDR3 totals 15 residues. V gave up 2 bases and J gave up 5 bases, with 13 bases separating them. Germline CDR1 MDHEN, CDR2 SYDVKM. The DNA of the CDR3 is TGTGCCAGCAGTTTAAGGGCTAGCTTGCACAATGAGCAGTTCTTC. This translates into CASSLRASLHNEQFF.

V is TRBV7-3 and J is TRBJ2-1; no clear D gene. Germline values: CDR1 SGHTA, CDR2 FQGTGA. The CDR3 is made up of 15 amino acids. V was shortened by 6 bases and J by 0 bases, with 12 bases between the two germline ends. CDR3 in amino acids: CASRPRQSSYNEQFF. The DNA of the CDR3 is TGTGCCAGCAGGCCTCGGCAGAGCTCCTACAATGAGCAGTTCTTC.

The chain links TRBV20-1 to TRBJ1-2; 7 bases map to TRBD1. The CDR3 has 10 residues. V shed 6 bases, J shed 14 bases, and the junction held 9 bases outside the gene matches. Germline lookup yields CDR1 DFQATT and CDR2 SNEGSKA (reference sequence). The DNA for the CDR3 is TGCAGTGCCGGGACAGACCTTTTGACCTTC. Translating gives CSAGTDLLTF.

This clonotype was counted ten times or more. The CDR3 is CASSEYSQSLSYEQYF. DNA of the CDR3: TGTGCCAGCAGTGAATATAGTCAAAGCCTCTCCTACGAGCAGTACTTC. The chain has TRBV25-1 and TRBJ2-7; no definite D call. V was shortened by 0 bases and J by 0 bases, with 12 bases between the two germline ends. The CDR3 spans 16 residues. Germline V gives CDR1 MGHDK, CDR2 SYGVNS.

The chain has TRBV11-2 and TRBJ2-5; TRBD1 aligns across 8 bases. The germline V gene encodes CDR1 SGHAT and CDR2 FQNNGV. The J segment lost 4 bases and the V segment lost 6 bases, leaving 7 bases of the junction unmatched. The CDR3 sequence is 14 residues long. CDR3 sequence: CASRTTGGVETQYF. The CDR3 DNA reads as TGTGCCAGCAGAACTACAGGGGGAGTAGAGACCCAGTACTTC.

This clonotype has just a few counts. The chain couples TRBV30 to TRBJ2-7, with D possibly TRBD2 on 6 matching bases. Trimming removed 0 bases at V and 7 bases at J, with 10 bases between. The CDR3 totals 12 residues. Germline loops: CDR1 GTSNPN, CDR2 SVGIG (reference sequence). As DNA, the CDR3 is TGTGCCTGGAGTGTACGGGGGTTGGAGCAGTACTTC. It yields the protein CAWSVRGLEQYF.

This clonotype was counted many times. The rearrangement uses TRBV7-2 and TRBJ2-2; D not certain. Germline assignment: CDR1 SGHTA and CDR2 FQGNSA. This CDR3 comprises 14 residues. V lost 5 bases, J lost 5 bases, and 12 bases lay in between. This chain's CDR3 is CASSTRTGTGELFF. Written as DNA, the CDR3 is TGTGCCAGCAGCACCAGGACCGGAACCGGGGAGCTGTTTTTT.

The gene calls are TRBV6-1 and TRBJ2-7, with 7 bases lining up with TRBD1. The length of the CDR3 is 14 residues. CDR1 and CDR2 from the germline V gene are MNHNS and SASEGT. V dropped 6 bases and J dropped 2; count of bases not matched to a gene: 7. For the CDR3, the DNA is TGTGCCAGCAGCGCCGGGACAGCCGCCTACGAGCAGTACTTC. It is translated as CASSAGTAAYEQYF.

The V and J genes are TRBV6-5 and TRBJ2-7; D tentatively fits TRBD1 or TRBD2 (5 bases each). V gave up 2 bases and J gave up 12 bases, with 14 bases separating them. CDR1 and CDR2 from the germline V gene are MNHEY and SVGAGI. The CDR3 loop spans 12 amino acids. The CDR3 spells CASSYPGGGRYF. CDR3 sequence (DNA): TGTGCCAGCAGTTACCCAGGTGGGGGACGGTACTTC.

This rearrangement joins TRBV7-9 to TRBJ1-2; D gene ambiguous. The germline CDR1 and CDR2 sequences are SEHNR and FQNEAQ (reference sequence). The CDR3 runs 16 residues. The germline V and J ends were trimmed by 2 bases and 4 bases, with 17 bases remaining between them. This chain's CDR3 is CASSLSGPDVFYGYTF. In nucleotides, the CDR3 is TGTGCCAGCAGCTTATCGGGCCCGGATGTATTCTATGGCTACACCTTC.